This T cell receptor beta chain was sequenced during a study of Graves' ophthalmopathy and Graves' hyperthyroidism listed by TCRdb under 2018. For context, the study as a whole: Peripheral blood was collected at initial diagnosis, prior to any treatment. In total, 135 blood samples were TCR-sequenced: approximately 42 ophthalmopathy, 75 hyperthyroidism and approximately 17 hyperthyroidism-to-ophthalmopathy patients. The study used TCR beta repertoire signatures to distinguish Graves' ophthalmopathy from Graves' hyperthyroidism and to predict progression to ophthalmopathy. T-cell repertoires of thyroid tissue and blood were compared in over 5 hyperthyroidism patients. To explore V-J signatures distinguishing ophthalmopathy from hyperthyroidism, a discovery set of roughly 100 patients (fewer than 45 ophthalmopathy, some 57 stable hyperthyroidism) was enrolled. An independent validation cohort was composed of roughly 19 hyperthyroidism patients and some 16 patients who later progressed from hyperthyroidism to ophthalmopathy. After sampling, hyperthyroidism patients received methimazole starting at 30 mg daily, and ophthalmopathy patients received high-dose intravenous methylprednisolone.

Ophthalmopathy patients had moderately to severely active disease, Clinical Activity Score of at least 3, NOSPECS grade of at least 4, and disease duration under 3 months. Patients with other autoimmune diseases, uncontrolled infections, pregnancy or lactation were excluded from the study. Diagnosis was based on clinical symptoms, serum thyroxine, TRAb, thyroid ultrasound and orbital computed tomography. Using Ficoll-Paque density gradient centrifugation, PBMCs were isolated from 8.5 to 10 ml of fresh peripheral blood. Total RNA was extracted with Trizol reagent and quality-checked on an Agilent 2100 Bioanalyzer. V loses 5 bases, J loses 4 bases, and the germline ends lie 15 bases apart. The CDR3 runs 15 residues from the cysteine to the phenylalanine. Only the CDR3 portion is preserved as DNA: 45 bases, with reading frame beginning at the first base. The germline V gene gives CDR1 as MNHEY and CDR2 as SVGAGI.

This clonotype was observed at least ten times. Its binding antigen is unknown. No base-level quality is on record; no much larger clone is a single base apart. For repertoire sequencing, TCR beta CDR3 regions were amplified from RNA transcripts. A first-round RT-PCR used HTBI primers with the Qiagen OneStep RT-PCR kit, followed by a second-round multiplex PCR, size selection and purification. Libraries were sequenced on an Illumina HiSeq2000 using paired-end 100 bp reads. The paper's data handling went like this. Reads were processed with SOAPnuke, discarding reads with adapters, uncalled bases, mean Phred below 15, or no exact constant-primer or identifier match. High-quality paired reads were merged with COPE v1.2.5. Each unique nucleotide sequence was treated as a clonotype, and MiTCR v1.1 was used to align the clonotypes to the IMGT TRB V, D and J references. Only V-J combinations with frequency above 0.0001 were analysed, covering 98% to 99.2% of repertoires. A TCR clonal expansion and chaos score per V-J combination was defined as the ratio of F50 clonal expansion to chaos observed in the TCRdist matrix. Welch's t-statistics and random forest were used to reduce features to about a dozen V-J combinations, which were fed into a naive Bayes classifier. The similarity between thyroid and blood repertoires was quantified using the Morisita-Horn index. TCRdb reanalyzed the raw reads on its own, using fastp at Q25 for trimming and MiXCR for clone calling, and kept in-frame beta chains. Records with the same CDR3 protein are collapsed into one entry carrying the most frequent genes and DNA. The V and J calls were determined by TCRdb, not by the authors. In all, the sample holds around 600,000 distinct CDR3 sequences, and about 40% of those were seen once. 3% to 4% of the sample lies in the top ten.

Results the study describes overall, beyond this receptor: Ophthalmopathy was separated from stable hyperthyroidism by the 13-signature model with more than 85% sensitivity and less than 82% specificity in cross-validation and with 80%/75% in the test set. In validation, the model predicted ophthalmopathy progression with more than 55% sensitivity and approximately 72% specificity; some twelve predicted patients were CT-confirmed with GO in a median of about 6.2 months. Most of the expanded thyroid clonotypes with a frequency above 0.001 were also detected in blood, and it was suggested that the thyroid immune response may be reflected by blood repertoires. Sample size was not statistically predetermined, and group allocation was not concealed from the investigators.

The chain is encoded by TRBV6-5 joined to TRBJ1-5; the best D guess is TRBD1, with 5 bases matching. The source is an adult man with Graves' ophthalmopathy. The sequenced sample was peripheral blood. The DNA sequence is given as TGTGCCAGCAGTGAAATGGGGCAGGCAAATCAGCCCCAGCATTTT. This yields the protein CASSEMGQANQPQHF.